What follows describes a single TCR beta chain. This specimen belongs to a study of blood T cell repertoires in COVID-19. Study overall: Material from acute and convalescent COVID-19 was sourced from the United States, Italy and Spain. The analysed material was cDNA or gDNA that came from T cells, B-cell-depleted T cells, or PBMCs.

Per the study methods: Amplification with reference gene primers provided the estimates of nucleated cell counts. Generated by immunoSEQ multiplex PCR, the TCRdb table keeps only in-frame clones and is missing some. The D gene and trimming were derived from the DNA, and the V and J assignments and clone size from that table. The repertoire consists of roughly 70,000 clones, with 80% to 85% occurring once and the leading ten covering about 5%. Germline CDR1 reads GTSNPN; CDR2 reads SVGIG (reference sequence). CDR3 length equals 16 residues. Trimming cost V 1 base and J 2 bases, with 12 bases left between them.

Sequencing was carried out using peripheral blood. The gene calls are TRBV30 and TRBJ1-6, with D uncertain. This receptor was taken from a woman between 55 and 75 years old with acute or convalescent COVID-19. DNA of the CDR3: TGTGCCTGGAGTGCCTCAGGAGGGCCCTATAATTCACCCCTCCACTTT. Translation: CAWSASGGPYNSPLHF.